This T cell receptor (beta chain) was recovered during a study of early T cells in non-severe SARS-CoV-2 infection. On the study more broadly: Sequenced material consisted of bulk RNA (from unsorted whole blood), and chains were unpaired. Notes on the study in general: VDJdb matching skewed toward anti-spike CD8 responses, missing private and CD4 specificities.

Unique molecular identifier tags were affixed to discrete cDNA molecules. TCRdb analysed the 5' RACE reads with MiXCR anew, one entry per CDR3 protein. The table has tens of thousands of distinct CDR3 sequences, around 9.3% seen once. V lost 3 bases, J lost 1 base, and 15 bases lay in between. The germline gives CDR1 KGHSH, CDR2 LQKENI. The CDR3 contains 16 residues. The table lists this clonotype with a few counts. Its target is not known. The sample was whole blood, taken at baseline. The V call is TRBV18, the J call TRBJ1-2, with unresolved D. The sequence derives from an adult who was a healthcare worker with PCR-confirmed SARS-CoV-2 infection or an uninfected control (not recorded which). CDR3 sequence reads: CASSPFDSSINYGYTF. CDR3 nucleotide sequence: TGTGCCAGCTCACCCTTCGATTCGTCCATTAACTATGGCTACACCTTC.